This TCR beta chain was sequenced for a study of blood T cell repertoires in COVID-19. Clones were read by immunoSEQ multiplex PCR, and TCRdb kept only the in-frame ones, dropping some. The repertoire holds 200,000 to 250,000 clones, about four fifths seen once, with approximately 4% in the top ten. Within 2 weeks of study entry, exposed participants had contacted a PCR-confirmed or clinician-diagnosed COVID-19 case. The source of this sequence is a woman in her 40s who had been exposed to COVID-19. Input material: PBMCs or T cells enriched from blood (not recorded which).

CDR3 in DNA: TGTGCCAGCAGCAAACCGATTCTCATCCCGCGGGCTCGGAATGAGCAGTTCTTC. This translates into CASSKPILIPRARNEQFF. This chain connects TRBV21-1 to TRBJ2-1; TRBD2, as called in the table, went unchecked against the DNA. TRBV21-1 is labeled a pseudogene. The CDR3 sequence is 18 residues long.